This is a list of T cell receptor beta chains from one sample in a study of T-cell reconstitution after alpha-beta-depleted transplantation in children. TCRdb called the PCR reads again in MiXCR, with one record for every CDR3 protein. The data show about 200,000 distinct CDR3 sequences, under 20% seen once. The starting material was PBMCs, mostly from graft donor cells, obtained 360 days after TCRalphabeta/CD19-depleted stem cell transplant. These receptor sequences come from a male patient under 10 years old who had a stem cell transplant for acute lymphoblastic leukemia, so the T cells may come from the graft donor. Both conserved end residues are trimmed from each CDR3. Each record gives: J gene, clone size, V gene, CDR3 protein. The size of a clone is reported for some rows only, either as once, few or many, or as a class for expanded clones.

j_call: TRBJ2-3; clone_size: NA; v_call: TRBV7-2; cdr3_aa: ASSLVGRGGPDTQY
j_call: TRBJ2-3; clone_size: NA; v_call: TRBV5-1; cdr3_aa: ASSLAFAGGLTDTQY
j_call: TRBJ2-5; clone_size: many; v_call: TRBV12-3/TRBV12-4; cdr3_aa: ASSFEGAETQY
j_call: TRBJ1-2; clone_size: few; v_call: TRBV9; cdr3_aa: ASSVASVGRDGYT
j_call: TRBJ2-5; clone_size: NA; v_call: TRBV7-8; cdr3_aa: ASSLAEYQETQY
j_call: TRBJ2-3; clone_size: NA; v_call: TRBV5-1; cdr3_aa: ASSYRDRRTDTQY
j_call: TRBJ1-2; clone_size: few; v_call: TRBV19; cdr3_aa: ASSIVLDRYYGYT
j_call: TRBJ1-5; clone_size: few; v_call: TRBV10-3; cdr3_aa: AISEDRGWNQPQH
j_call: TRBJ2-3; clone_size: few; v_call: TRBV1; cdr3_aa: TSSSPRRGGFTDTQY
j_call: TRBJ1-2; clone_size: few; v_call: TRBV6-4; cdr3_aa: ASSIQPGQGIGYT
j_call: TRBJ1-1; clone_size: few; v_call: TRBV28; cdr3_aa: ASIRRDSEAF
j_call: TRBJ2-3; clone_size: NA; v_call: TRBV7-2; cdr3_aa: ASSLEGNTQY
j_call: TRBJ2-2; clone_size: large; v_call: TRBV10-3; cdr3_aa: AISEIPGPNTGELF
j_call: TRBJ2-3; clone_size: NA; v_call: TRBV6-2/TRBV6-3; cdr3_aa: ASSYGGPTQY
j_call: TRBJ2-7; clone_size: NA; v_call: TRBV3-1; cdr3_aa: ASSPGHGPYEQY
j_call: TRBJ2-7; clone_size: few; v_call: TRBV12-3/TRBV12-4; cdr3_aa: ASSPDRVRGNEQY
j_call: TRBJ2-7; clone_size: NA; v_call: TRBV10-3; cdr3_aa: AIRDSYEQY
j_call: TRBJ1-2; clone_size: NA; v_call: TRBV29-1; cdr3_aa: SVQGTVYGYT
j_call: TRBJ2-2; clone_size: few; v_call: TRBV27; cdr3_aa: ASLGGNTGELF
j_call: TRBJ1-2; clone_size: once; v_call: TRBV7-2; cdr3_aa: ASSLASSYGYT
j_call: TRBJ2-7; clone_size: NA; v_call: TRBV12-3/TRBV12-4; cdr3_aa: ASSPDPSGGPYEQY
j_call: TRBJ2-7; clone_size: NA; v_call: TRBV30; cdr3_aa: AWQNLIRDRGPHEQY
j_call: TRBJ2-2; clone_size: NA; v_call: TRBV12-3/TRBV12-4; cdr3_aa: ASRSRGLLAGELF
j_call: TRBJ1-1; clone_size: NA; v_call: TRBV11-3; cdr3_aa: ASSLLPGQGSNTEAF
j_call: TRBJ2-6; clone_size: NA; v_call: TRBV3-1; cdr3_aa: ASSQEWGANVLT
j_call: TRBJ2-1; clone_size: few; v_call: TRBV6-1; cdr3_aa: ASSDGGGGNEQF
j_call: TRBJ2-3; clone_size: few; v_call: TRBV5-1; cdr3_aa: ASSLVGGSADTQY
j_call: TRBJ2-1; clone_size: NA; v_call: TRBV5-6; cdr3_aa: ASSFGTGLSEQF
j_call: TRBJ2-7; clone_size: NA; v_call: TRBV10-3; cdr3_aa: AISDVGPYEQY
j_call: TRBJ2-1; clone_size: NA; v_call: TRBV7-9; cdr3_aa: ASSLAAGANEQF
j_call: TRBJ2-6; clone_size: NA; v_call: TRBV5-5; cdr3_aa: ASSLGVHTISGANVLT
j_call: TRBJ2-3; clone_size: NA; v_call: TRBV29-1; cdr3_aa: SVEDLARGLTDTQY
j_call: TRBJ2-1; clone_size: many; v_call: TRBV11-3; cdr3_aa: ASSLSSTSYNEQF
j_call: TRBJ2-1; clone_size: NA; v_call: TRBV6-5; cdr3_aa: ASSHLGLAGGPYNEQF
j_call: TRBJ1-1; clone_size: few; v_call: TRBV28; cdr3_aa: ASRGQGVALSTEAF
j_call: TRBJ2-1; clone_size: few; v_call: TRBV15; cdr3_aa: ATRRLAGSNEQF
j_call: TRBJ2-7; clone_size: NA; v_call: TRBV10-3; cdr3_aa: AISERGRGSYEQY